This T cell receptor (beta chain) was sequenced in a study of cytomegalovirus exposure and HLA in healthy donors. In the PCR, 60 Vbeta and 13 Jbeta primers were used. Generated by immunoSEQ multiplex PCR, the TCRdb table keeps only in-frame clones and is missing some. The table lists about 100,000 clones, over 9% of them singletons. Only a few counts were recorded for this clone. Its matching antigen is unknown. Study results and limitations: No immune exposure information besides CMV serostatus was available.

Germline trimming cut 2 bases from V and 3 bases from J; bases unmatched to any gene: 5. Germline-derived CDR1 and CDR2 are LNHNV and YYDKDF (reference sequence). The CDR3 has 15 amino acids. This receptor was obtained from a man aged 35 to 55 in good health and CMV-seropositive. The sequencing sample was made of PBMCs. The rearrangement joins TRBV15 to TRBJ2-3, with TRBD1 matching over 7 bases. The chain's CDR3 is CATSRNRQGTDTQYF. As DNA, the CDR3 is TGTGCCACCAGCAGAAATAGACAGGGTACAGATACGCAGTATTTT.